The entry that follows covers one TCR beta chain sequence. What it binds is not known. Every donor had blood drawn once into heparin, around 100 mL on average. This sample is drawn from a study of beta chain features in type 1 diabetes. The germline gives CDR1 MNHNS, CDR2 SASEGT. Trimming took 6 bases from V and 7 from J, leaving 18 bases between them. The length of the CDR3 is 15 residues. Overall study results and limits: Moderate yet significant TCRB CDR3 shortening was seen in Type 1 diabetes patients in all four CD4+ subsets.

TCRB transcripts that were expressed got sequenced, as all of the isolated RNA had been reverse transcribed. Repertoires were generated with immunoSEQ multiplex PCR, while TCRdb's copy carries only in-frame clones and drops some. In the table there are roughly 50,000 clones, roughly 52% of which are singletons. What was sequenced was Tregs from blood. The sequence derives from a woman aged 40 to 49 with type 1 diabetes. The V gene is TRBV6-1, the J gene TRBJ2-2, with D possibly matching TRBD1 (6 bases). Here the CDR3 DNA reads TGTGCCAGCAGGCCCCCGGACAGCTTTATCGGGGAGCTGTTTTTT. Its translation is CASRPPDSFIGELFF.